Sequencing of this T cell receptor (beta chain) was carried out in a study of T cells after yellow fever vaccination (dated by TCRdb to the late 2010s). A note on the overall study: The SMART-Seq v4 Ultra Low Input RNA kit was used to prepare libraries from fractions with low cell numbers. Two healthy male donors, one aged 18 to 30 and one aged 30 to 40 years, made up the cohort. Bulk TCR alpha and beta repertoires were sequenced longitudinally to track T-cell clones before and after primary and booster YFV17D yellow fever vaccination. Blood was collected at multiple timepoints before and after primary and secondary immunization, and bulk PBMC replicates and cell subsets were isolated.

This clonotype was observed at least ten times. Its specific antigen is unknown. Base qualities are missing; no much larger clone stands one base away. Overall study results and their limits: Because the study included only a couple of donors, the extent to which the findings can be generalized is limited. Most clones expanded after primary vaccination (96% of CD4 and around 89% of CD8) were re-detected after the booster, suggesting that broad memory maintenance occurred. FACS-sorted repertoires could contain abundant contaminating clonotypes from the bulk population, so computational filtering was required. A small fraction of clonotypes showed up in both the CD4 and CD8 compartments, probably as a result of convergent recombination. The secondary T-cell response was weaker than the primary response but faster, peaking on day 5 instead of day 15.

The CDR3 has 15 amino acids, counting the end cysteine and phenylalanine. Only the CDR3 DNA stays, 45 bases, in frame from base 1. The germline V gene (reference sequence) yields GTSNPN for CDR1 and SVGIG for CDR2. Compared with germline, V lacks 0 bases and J lacks 5 bases; bases without a gene match: 7. The treatment or condition label for this specimen denotes: live attenuated yellow fever vaccine strain. PBMCs were isolated from peripheral blood using a standard Ficoll-Paque protocol. Dynabeads CD4 and CD8 positive selection kits were used to isolate CD4 and CD8 T-cell fractions. RNA was extracted with TriZol from bulk PBMCs, CD4 and CD8 fractions, and dextramer-positive and dextramer-negative fractions. TCR cDNA was synthesized by 5'RACE template switching, which introduced a universal primer site and unique molecular identifiers. Priming for cDNA synthesis came from both the TCR alpha and TCR beta constant segments. Two PCR steps were used to amplify libraries, with sample barcodes and sequencing adapters being added in the second step. Sequencing of the libraries was done on either Illumina HiSeq 2500 (2x100 bp) or NovaSeq (2x150 bp). For the original study's pipeline: MIGEC was used to demultiplex reads and collapse the reads into UMI consensus sequences, and MiXCR was used for V(D)J alignment. Vaccine-responding clonotypes were identified with edgeR using replicate PBMC samples, with FDR below 0.01 and a log2 fold change above 5 up to day 15 being required. Each bulk clonotype was labeled CD4 or CD8 based on which sequenced repertoire, CD4 or CD8, contained the clonotype at higher abundance. The public sequencing data were trimmed at Q25 with fastp and processed into clonotypes with MiXCR by TCRdb, which kept only in-frame beta chains. Each CDR3 protein appears once, grouped with its most common genes and DNA. The V and J calls and clone size come from TCRdb's table, not from the authors' own analysis. Within this sample are about 130,000 distinct CDR3 sequences, with 5% to 7.5% of them counted one time only. Approximately 0.59% of the sample is in the top ten clones.

This receptor chain uses TRBV30 and TRBJ2-5; the junction holds 9 bases that match TRBD1. The receptor comes from a man aged 25 to 45 who received the YFV17D yellow fever vaccine. The sample was CD4+ T cells sorted from PBMCs, taken 10 days after the yellow fever booster vaccination. The CDR3 protein is CAWSVPTGGSETQYF. In nucleotides, the sequence is TGTGCCTGGAGTGTTCCAACAGGGGGCTCGGAGACCCAGTACTTC.